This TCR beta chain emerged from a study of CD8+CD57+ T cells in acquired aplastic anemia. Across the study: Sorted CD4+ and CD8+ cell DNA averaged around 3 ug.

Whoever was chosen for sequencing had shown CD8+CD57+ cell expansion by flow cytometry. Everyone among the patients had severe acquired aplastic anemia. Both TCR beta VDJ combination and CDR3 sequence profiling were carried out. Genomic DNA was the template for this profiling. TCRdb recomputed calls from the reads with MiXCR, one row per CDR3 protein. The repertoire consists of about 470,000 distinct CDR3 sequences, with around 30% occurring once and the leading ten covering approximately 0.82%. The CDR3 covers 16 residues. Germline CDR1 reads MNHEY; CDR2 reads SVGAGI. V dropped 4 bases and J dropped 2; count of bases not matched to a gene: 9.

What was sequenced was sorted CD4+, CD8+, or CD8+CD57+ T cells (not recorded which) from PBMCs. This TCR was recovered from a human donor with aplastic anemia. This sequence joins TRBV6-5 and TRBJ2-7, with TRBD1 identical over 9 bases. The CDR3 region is CASSWAGQGSPYEQYF. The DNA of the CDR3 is TGTGCCAGCAGTTGGGCGGGACAGGGCTCTCCCTACGAGCAGTACTTC.